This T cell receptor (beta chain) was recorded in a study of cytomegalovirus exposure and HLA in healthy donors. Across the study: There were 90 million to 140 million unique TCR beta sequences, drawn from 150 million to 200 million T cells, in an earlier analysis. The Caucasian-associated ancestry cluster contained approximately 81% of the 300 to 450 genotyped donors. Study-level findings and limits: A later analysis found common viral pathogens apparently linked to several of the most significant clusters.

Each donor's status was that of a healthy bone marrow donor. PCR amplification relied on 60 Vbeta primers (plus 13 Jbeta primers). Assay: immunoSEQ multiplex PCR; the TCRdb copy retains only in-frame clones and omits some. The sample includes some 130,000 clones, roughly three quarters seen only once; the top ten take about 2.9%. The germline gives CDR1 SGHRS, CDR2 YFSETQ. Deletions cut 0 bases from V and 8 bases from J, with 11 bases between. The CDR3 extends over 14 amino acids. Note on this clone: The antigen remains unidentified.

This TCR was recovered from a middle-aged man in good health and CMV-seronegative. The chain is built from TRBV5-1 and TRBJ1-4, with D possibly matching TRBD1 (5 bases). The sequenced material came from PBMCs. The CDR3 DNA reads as TGCGCCAGCAGCTTGGCGGGGGTAGAAGAAAAACTGTTTTTT. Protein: CASSLAGVEEKLFF.